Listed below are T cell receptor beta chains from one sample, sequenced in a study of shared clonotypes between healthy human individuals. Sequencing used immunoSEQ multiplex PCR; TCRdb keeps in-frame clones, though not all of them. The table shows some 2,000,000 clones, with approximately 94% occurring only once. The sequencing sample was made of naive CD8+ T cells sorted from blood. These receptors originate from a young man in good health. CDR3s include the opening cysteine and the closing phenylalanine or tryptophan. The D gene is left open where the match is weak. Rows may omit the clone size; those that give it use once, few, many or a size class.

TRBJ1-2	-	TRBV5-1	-	TGCGCCAGCAGCTTGGCAGGAGATGCCACCTTC	CASSLAGDATF
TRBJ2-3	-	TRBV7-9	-	TGTGCCAGCAGCCCACCTAGCGATGGGAATACAGATACGCAGTATTTT	CASSPPSDGNTDTQYF
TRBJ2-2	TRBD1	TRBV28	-	TGTGCCAGCAGTGCGCCGGGACAGGGTGCGATATTCGGATCCGGGGAGCTGTTTTTT	CASSAPGQGAIFGSGELFF
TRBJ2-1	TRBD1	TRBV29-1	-	TGCAGCGTTGAAGATCCCCAGGGGGTCTACAATGAGCAGTTCTTC	CSVEDPQGVYNEQFF
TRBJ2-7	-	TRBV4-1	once	TGCGCCAGCAGCCAAGTGACTTCCTACGAGCAGTACTTC	CASSQVTSYEQYF
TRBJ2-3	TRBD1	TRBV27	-	TGTGCCAGCAGTGGTACAGGGGCACTAGGTACAGATACGCAGTATTTT	CASSGTGALGTDTQYF
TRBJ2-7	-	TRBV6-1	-	TGTGCCAGCAGGGGGGGGCTAGCGGCGTCCTACGAGCAGTACTTC	CASRGGLAASYEQYF
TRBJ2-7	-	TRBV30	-	TGTGCCTGGAGTAGGGCTTACGAGCAGTACTTC	CAWSRAYEQYF
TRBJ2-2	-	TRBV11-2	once	TGTGCCAGCAGCCCCATGCCAGTAGCCGGGGAGCTGTTTTTT	CASSPMPVAGELFF
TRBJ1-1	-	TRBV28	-	TGTGCCAGCAGTTTCTCGGTAAAGGCGGGGAACACTGAAGCTTTCTTT	CASSFSVKAGNTEAFF
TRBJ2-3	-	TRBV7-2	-	TGTGCCAGCAGTAAACCGGGACTCCGGGGTCCAGATACGCAGTATTTT	CASSKPGLRGPDTQYF
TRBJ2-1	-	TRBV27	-	TGTGCCAGCAGTCTTGCAGGAGGGGACTCCAACGTTCGCGCATACAATGAGCAGTTCTTC	CASSLAGGDSNVRAYNEQFF
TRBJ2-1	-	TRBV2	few	TGTGCCAGCCTCGCTAGCGAAAATGAGCAGTTCTTC	CASLASENEQFF
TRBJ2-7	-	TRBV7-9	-	TGTGCCAGCAGCTTAGCGGACCTTCCCCAGTACTTC	CASSLADLPQYF
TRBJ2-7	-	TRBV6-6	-	TGTGCCAGCAGTTATACGCTCCTCGGGAACTACGAGCAGTACTTC	CASSYTLLGNYEQYF
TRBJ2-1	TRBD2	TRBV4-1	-	TGCGCCAGCAGCCAAGAGACTAGCCCCAATGAGCAGTTCTTC	CASSQETSPNEQFF
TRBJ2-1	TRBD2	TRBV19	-	TGTGCCAGTCTCGAGGGACTACCCAATGAGCAGTTCTTC	CASLEGLPNEQFF
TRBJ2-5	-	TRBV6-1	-	TGTGCCAGCAGTGAAACGGGGGGCGCAGGCGAGACCCAGTACTTC	CASSETGGAGETQYF
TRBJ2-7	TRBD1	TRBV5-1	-	TGCGCCAGCAGCCCCGAGGACAGGGAGCAGTACTTC	CASSPEDREQYF
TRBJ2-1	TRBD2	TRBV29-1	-	TGCAGCGTTGTACGGCTAGCGGGAGTAGCAGAGCAGTTCTTC	CSVVRLAGVAEQFF